This T cell receptor (beta chain) was recovered during a study of T cells in Graves' hyperthyroidism and ophthalmopathy. V lost 1 base and J 3 bases, leaving 10 bases between the germline ends. Germline values: CDR1 DFQATT, CDR2 SNEGSKA (reference sequence). CDR3 size: 13 residues. The CDR3 regions of TCR beta were amplified from RNA transcripts. HTBI primers were employed in a first-round RT-PCR of the TCR CDR3. A single record per CDR3 protein comes from TCRdb applying MiXCR to the multiplex PCR reads. The sample contains approximately 520,000 distinct CDR3 sequences, around a quarter of which appear only once.

The TCR sequence derives from a woman aged 25-40 years with Graves' ophthalmopathy. The rearrangement joins TRBV20-1 to TRBJ2-7; D possibly corresponds to TRBD2 (5 bases). Material for sequencing was blood. The CDR3 reads CSARAERGYEQYF. The CDR3 DNA reads TGCAGTGCTAGAGCCGAACGGGGCTACGAGCAGTACTTC.